Below are 16 T cell receptor beta chains sequenced from a single sample in a study of T cell repertoires in cytomegalovirus infection. One entry per CDR3 protein results from TCRdb running MiXCR on the reads. The sample shows about 360,000 distinct CDR3 sequences, approximately 18% of them seen only once. Source material: PBMCs. Source of these receptors: a human donor in good health (CMV status not recorded). Some clones in this sample may be carry-over from other donors' samples.

The CDR3 coding sequence is TGTGCCAGCAGCTCAAGCGGGGGGGCTGCGACCCAGTACTTC. It codes for CASSSSGGAATQYF. J is TRBJ2-5 and V is TRBV7-8, with 10 positions matching TRBD2. CDR1 and CDR2 from the germline V gene are SGHVS and FQNEAQ. Losses at the gene ends were 4 bases for V and 7 bases for J; bases not matched to a gene: 6. The CDR3 runs to 14 residues.

This clonotype was seen a few times. The V and J genes are TRBV12-3 or TRBV12-4 and TRBJ1-1; a weak D match, TRBD1 (5 bases). V lost 3 bases and J lost 4, with 12 bases in between. This CDR3 is built from 14 residues. CDR3 region: CASSFRGMGTEAFF. The CDR3 bases are TGTGCCAGCAGTTTCCGGGGGATGGGCACTGAAGCTTTCTTT.

The chain has TRBV2 and TRBJ2-7; 8 bases line up with TRBD1. The CDR3 is 15 amino acids. Germline CDR1 reads SNHLY; CDR2 reads FYNNEI. The V segment lost 1 base and the J segment 3 bases; nucleotides outside the gene matches: 5. CDR3 protein: CASSEEGTGNYEQYF. The CDR3 nucleotides are TGTGCCAGCAGTGAAGAAGGGACAGGCAACTACGAGCAGTACTTC.

This clonotype was counted ten times or more. The chain couples TRBV7-2 to TRBJ1-2, with D unclear. CDR3 size: 14 residues. Per germline, CDR1 SGHTA and CDR2 FQGNSA. The V gene lost 2 bases and the J gene lost 8 bases, with 15 bases spanning the gap. The CDR3 nucleotides are TGTGCCAGCAGCTTATACGGGGTCGGCCCCGGCTACACCTTC. Encoded protein: CASSLYGVGPGYTF. The complete variable domain, with remaining parts taken from reference TRBV7-2 and TRBJ1-2, reads GAGVSQSPSNKVTEKGKDVELRCDPISGHTALYWYRQSLGQGLEFLIYFQGNSAPDKSGLPSDRFSAERTGGSVSTLTIQRTQQEDSAVYLCASSLYGVGPGYTFGSGTRLTVV.

This clonotype was detected many times. The genes are TRBV28 and TRBJ1-1, with a possible D match to TRBD1 (6 bases). The CDR3 runs to 12 residues. From germline, CDR1 is MDHEN and CDR2 SYDVKM. The V end lost 7 bases, the J end lost 6 bases, and 12 bases lay between the germline ends. The CDR3 nucleotides are TGTGCCAGCAAACCCAACAGGGCTGAAGCTTTCTTT. It is translated as CASKPNRAEAFF.

Many counts were recorded for this clonotype. The chain employs TRBV7-9 and TRBJ1-1, with no clear D. Deletions cut 1 base from V and 7 bases from J, with 13 bases between. Germline values: CDR1 SEHNR, CDR2 FQNEAQ (reference sequence). The CDR3 runs to 14 residues. CDR3 sequence (DNA): TGTGCCAGCAGCTTAGTGTCAGGAGGTGTTGAAGCTTTCTTT. It encodes CASSLVSGGVEAFF.

The table lists this clonotype with many counts. The V gene is TRBV7-9, the J gene TRBJ2-1; either TRBD1 or TRBD2 may fit D (5 bases each). The germline gives CDR1 SEHNR, CDR2 FQNEAQ (reference sequence). Between the trimmed V and J ends, which lost 5 bases and 8 bases, there was a span of 13 bases. The CDR3 is 13 residues long. CDR3 residues: CASSAGTIDEQFF. The CDR3 nucleotides read TGTGCCAGCAGCGCCGGGACGATCGATGAGCAGTTCTTC.

Many counts were recorded for this clonotype. The chain uses TRBV7-8 and TRBJ1-1; no firm D call. The germline V gene encodes CDR1 SGHVS and CDR2 FQNEAQ. V was pared by 0 bases and J by 0 bases, with 8 bases between. This CDR3 contains 15 residues. In nucleotides, the CDR3 is TGTGCCAGCAGCTTAGCAGGGAGAATGAACACTGAAGCTTTCTTT. Its translation: CASSLAGRMNTEAFF.

V gene TRBV7-2 combines with J gene TRBJ1-1; D unresolved. V lost 4 bases and J lost 2, with 14 bases in between. This CDR3 has 15 residues. The germline gives CDR1 SGHTA, CDR2 FQGNSA. CDR3 loop: CASSYTRTINTEAFF. The CDR3 DNA is TGTGCCAGCAGCTACACTCGGACCATTAACACTGAAGCTTTCTTT.

The chain couples TRBV19 to TRBJ2-2; the D is unclear. Trimming took off 3 bases at V and 5 bases at J, with 10 bases between the two ends. The CDR3 covers 14 residues. Looked up from germline, CDR1 is LNHDA and CDR2 is SQIVND (reference sequence). CDR3 sequence (DNA): TGTGCCAGTAGTATTAGGACGTCGACCGGGGAGCTGTTTTTT. This gives the protein CASSIRTSTGELFF.

The chain employs TRBV7-8 and TRBJ1-4; maybe TRBD1 (6 bases). Trimming removed 5 bases from V and 0 bases from J, with 10 bases in between. The CDR3 is made up of 15 amino acids. Germline assignment: CDR1 SGHVS and CDR2 FQNEAQ. Written as DNA, the CDR3 is TGTGCCAGCAGCGGGGGGCAGGCAACTAATGAAAAACTGTTTTTT. Its protein is CASSGGQATNEKLFF.

This chain uses TRBV12-3 or TRBV12-4 with TRBJ2-2, with a tentative D call TRBD1 (5 bases). V lost 8 bases and J 4 bases, leaving 14 bases between the germline ends. The CDR3 extends over 14 amino acids. The CDR3 DNA reads TGTGCCAGCGGGTGGGGCCAGATCACCGGGGAGCTGTTTTTT. The encoded protein is CASGWGQITGELFF.

This clonotype has a count of ten or more. The chain uses TRBV7-2 and TRBJ2-7; D is ambiguous. The V gene's germline CDR1 is SGHTA and CDR2 FQGNSA. V was trimmed by 1 base and J by 2 bases, leaving 24 bases between them. There are 19 residues in the CDR3. CDR3 sequence: CASSLVGPSATIPTYEQYF. The CDR3 coding sequence is TGTGCCAGCAGCTTAGTCGGGCCGAGCGCAACAATTCCTACCTACGAGCAGTACTTC.

The J gene is TRBJ2-1, the V gene TRBV24-1; 8 bases fit TRBD1. The CDR3 consists of 17 residues. Looked up from germline, CDR1 is KGHDR and CDR2 is SFDVKD. The V gene end was trimmed by 0 bases and the J gene end by 5 bases; junction bases not matched to a gene: 8. In DNA, the CDR3 is TGTGCCACCAGTGATTTGCCTCCGGGACAGGCTCACAATGAGCAGTTCTTC. As protein: CATSDLPPGQAHNEQFF.

This clonotype was observed many times. The J gene is TRBJ1-5, the V gene TRBV7-6, with D maybe TRBD1 (5 bases). V gave up 5 bases and J gave up 7 bases, with 18 bases separating them. The V gene's germline CDR1 is SGHVS and CDR2 FNYEAQ. The CDR3 has 15 residues. Written as DNA, the CDR3 is TGTGCCAGCAGCCCCCGCTGGGGGGTCCTCCAGCCCCAGCATTTT. Its protein is CASSPRWGVLQPQHF.

V is TRBV6-6 and J is TRBJ2-3, with 8 bases that match TRBD2. The CDR3 sequence is 15 residues long. Germline assignment: CDR1 MNHNY and CDR2 SVGAGI (reference sequence). V was pared by 5 bases and J by 9 bases, with 13 bases of the junction left unmatched. As DNA, the CDR3 is TGTGCCAGCAGTCAAAGCGGGGGTGTCACAGGAACGCAGTATTTT. Encoded protein: CASSQSGGVTGTQYF.